Sequencing of this TCR beta chain was carried out in a study of T cell changes during pregnancy in multiple sclerosis. Per germline, CDR1 LNHDA and CDR2 SQIVND (reference sequence). V dropped 6 bases and J dropped 4 bases, with 12 bases sitting between them. CDR3 length: 14 amino acids. This clone showed up just a few times. Some clones are missing from TCRdb's copy, which holds only in-frame ones; the method was immunoSEQ multiplex PCR. Of about 40,000 clones listed, about 87% were seen once; the top ten hold roughly 1%. The receptor was derived from a female donor with multiple sclerosis, enrolled in a pregnancy study. The sample consisted of CD4+ T cells from peripheral blood mononuclear cells, taken in the second trimester of pregnancy. The rearrangement joins TRBV19 to TRBJ2-2; the D gene is possibly TRBD1 (5 bases). The CDR3 DNA reads as TGTGCCAGTAGAGGGGAAATTACCACCGGGGAGCTGTTTTTT. It translates to CASRGEITTGELFF.